This is a list of T cell receptor beta chains from one sample in a study of T cell changes during pregnancy in multiple sclerosis. Repertoires were generated with immunoSEQ multiplex PCR, while TCRdb's copy carries only in-frame clones and drops some. The data show more than 40,000 clones, 94% seen once. This specimen consisted of CD4+ T cells from peripheral blood mononuclear cells, obtained in the second trimester of pregnancy. The receptors originated from a female donor with multiple sclerosis, enrolled in a pregnancy study. Both conserved end residues are part of each CDR3. Each record gives: V gene, clone size, J gene, D gene, CDR3 length, CDR3 protein, CDR3 DNA. The D gene is left open where the match is weak. Size tells how often a clone was seen (once, few, many) or the class of an expanded clone, and some rows leave it out.

v_gene: TRBV7-3; abundance: once; j_gene: TRBJ1-1; d_gene: TRBD1; len: 15; CDR3aa: CASSSGTGSNTEAFF; CDR3nt: TGTGCCAGCAGCTCCGGGACAGGGTCGAACACTGAAGCTTTCTTT
v_gene: TRBV19; abundance: -; j_gene: TRBJ2-2; d_gene: -; len: 15; CDR3aa: CASRVTGGVTGELFF; CDR3nt: TGTGCCAGTAGGGTCACAGGGGGGGTAACCGGGGAGCTGTTTTTT
v_gene: TRBV5-6; abundance: once; j_gene: TRBJ1-2; d_gene: TRBD1; len: 14; CDR3aa: CASSLEIQGLGYTF; CDR3nt: TGTGCCAGCAGCTTGGAGATACAGGGGTTGGGCTACACCTTC
v_gene: TRBV7-3; abundance: -; j_gene: TRBJ1-1; d_gene: -; len: 17; CDR3aa: CATSRGTVGRLNTEAFF; CDR3nt: TGTGCCACCTCTAGGGGTACCGTCGGTCGGCTGAACACTGAAGCTTTCTTT
v_gene: TRBV10-2; abundance: -; j_gene: TRBJ2-5; d_gene: TRBD2; len: 15; CDR3aa: CASSRASGDQGTQYF; CDR3nt: TGCGCCAGCAGTCGAGCTAGCGGGGACCAGGGGACCCAGTACTTC
v_gene: TRBV6-5; abundance: once; j_gene: TRBJ1-2; d_gene: -; len: 11; CDR3aa: CAIGELSGYTF; CDR3nt: TGTGCCATTGGGGAGTTAAGTGGCTACACCTTC
v_gene: TRBV9; abundance: -; j_gene: TRBJ1-5; d_gene: TRBD1; len: 16; CDR3aa: CASSVGVGGGWQPQHF; CDR3nt: TGTGCCAGCAGCGTGGGGGTAGGAGGGGGCTGGCAGCCCCAGCATTTT
v_gene: TRBV7-6; abundance: -; j_gene: TRBJ1-6; d_gene: TRBD1; len: 19; CDR3aa: CASSLARGGGTGNNSPLHF; CDR3nt: TGTGCCAGCAGCTTAGCAAGGGGGGGCGGGACAGGGAATAATTCACCCCTCCACTTT
v_gene: TRBV14; abundance: -; j_gene: TRBJ2-7; d_gene: TRBD1; len: 15; CDR3aa: CASSRIQGQTYEQYF; CDR3nt: TGTGCCAGCAGCCGAATCCAGGGACAGACCTACGAGCAGTACTTC
v_gene: TRBV19; abundance: -; j_gene: TRBJ2-2; d_gene: TRBD2; len: 16; CDR3aa: CASSKGRVLDTGELFF; CDR3nt: TGTGCCAGTTCAAAGGGGAGGGTATTGGACACCGGGGAGCTGTTTTTT
v_gene: TRBV14; abundance: once; j_gene: TRBJ1-6; d_gene: TRBD1; len: 22; CDR3aa: CASSQVTPPGQVHKGRYSPLHF; CDR3nt: TGTGCCAGCAGCCAAGTTACGCCACCGGGACAGGTCCACAAAGGGCGGTATTCACCCCTCCACTTT
v_gene: TRBV6-1; abundance: -; j_gene: TRBJ2-7; d_gene: -; len: 15; CDR3aa: CASIPPTGWSYEQYF; CDR3nt: TGTGCCAGCATCCCCCCGACAGGCTGGAGCTACGAGCAGTACTTC
v_gene: TRBV6-5; abundance: -; j_gene: TRBJ1-2; d_gene: TRBD1; len: 13; CDR3aa: CASSYRQGGGYTF; CDR3nt: TGTGCCAGCAGTTACCGACAGGGTGGCGGCTACACCTTC
v_gene: TRBV18; abundance: -; j_gene: TRBJ1-2; d_gene: TRBD1; len: 15; CDR3aa: CASSPQDRVNYGYTF; CDR3nt: TGTGCCAGCTCACCCCAGGACAGGGTGAACTATGGCTACACCTTC
v_gene: TRBV18; abundance: -; j_gene: TRBJ1-5; d_gene: TRBD1; len: 14; CDR3aa: CASSLDRGNQPQHF; CDR3nt: TGTGCCAGCTCCCTAGACAGGGGCAATCAGCCCCAGCATTTT
v_gene: TRBV21-1; abundance: -; j_gene: TRBJ1-4; d_gene: -; len: 17; CDR3aa: CASSKAGGRTTNEKLFF; CDR3nt: TGTGCCAGCAGCAAAGCCGGGGGGAGGACAACTAATGAAAAACTGTTTTTT